The 25 T cell receptor beta chains given below trace back to one sample, sequenced in a study of T cell responses to AZD1222 COVID-19 vaccine. Sequencing was performed with immunoSEQ multiplex PCR; in TCRdb, only in-frame clones are kept and a portion is missing. The sample has around 130,000 clones, 88% seen once; the top ten hold about 6%. The input for sequencing was peripheral blood, taken 28 days after the second AZD1222 dose. The receptor set was obtained from an adult who received the AZD1222 COVID-19 vaccine.

This chain uses TRBV29-1 with TRBJ2-3; 8 nucleotides align to TRBD2. The ends lost 6 bases at V and 0 bases at J; junction bases unmatched: 8. Germline lookup yields CDR1 SQVTM and CDR2 ANQGSEA. This CDR3 has 15 amino acids. CDR3 sequence: CSVRLAGISTDTQYF. CDR3 DNA: TGCAGCGTGCGGCTAGCGGGTATAAGCACAGATACGCAGTATTTT.

V is TRBV7-8 and J is TRBJ2-1; 13 positions match TRBD2. The CDR3 is 20 residues long. With V trimmed by 2 bases and J by 2 bases, 12 bases remained unmatched. CDR1 SGHVS and CDR2 FQNEAQ come from the germline V gene. Here the CDR3 DNA reads TGTGCCAGCAGCTTACGGACTAGCGGGAGAAGAGTGCGTACCTACAATGAGCAGTTCTTC. As protein: CASSLRTSGRRVRTYNEQFF.

This chain links TRBV18 with TRBJ1-2, with no clear D. Germline loops: CDR1 KGHSH, CDR2 LQKENI. V was clipped by 3 bases and J by 6 bases, with 11 bases between them. The CDR3 consists of 13 residues. The CDR3 loop reads CASSPSTNNGYTF. CDR3 in DNA: TGTGCCAGCTCACCTTCGACCAACAATGGCTACACCTTC.

This chain links TRBV6-5 with TRBJ1-1, with TRBD1 as a possible D gene (6 bases). The CDR3 is 14 residues long. The germline V gene has CDR1 MNHEY and CDR2 SVGAGI. Deletions cut 7 bases from V and 1 base from J, with 13 bases between. The CDR3 region has the DNA TGTGCCAGCACCCAAGTGACAGGGAACACTGAAGCTTTCTTT. Amino acid sequence: CASTQVTGNTEAFF.

The chain uses TRBV18 and TRBJ2-2; TRBD1 agrees at 7 bases. Trimming at V came to 6 bases and at J to 6 bases, leaving 4 bases not matched to a gene. CDR3 length: 13 amino acids. The germline CDR1 and CDR2 sequences are KGHSH and LQKENI. The CDR3 coding sequence is TGTGCCAGCTCCCCCGGGACAGCCGGGGAGCTGTTTTTT. Translation: CASSPGTAGELFF.

This chain joins TRBV3-1 (or the pseudogene TRBV3-2) and TRBJ2-2; D assignment may be TRBD1 or TRBD2 (5 bases each). The germline V and J ends were trimmed by 4 bases and 4 bases, with 13 bases remaining between them. The CDR3 covers 15 residues. The germline gives CDR1 LGHDT, CDR2 YNNKEL (reference sequence). DNA of the CDR3: TGTGCCAGCAGCCCGAGGGGACGGGGCACCGGGGAGCTGTTTTTT. Translating gives CASSPRGRGTGELFF.

The V gene is TRBV14, the J gene TRBJ1-2; D gene ambiguous. V lost 4 bases to trimming and J lost 7 bases, with 13 bases between them. In germline, CDR1 is SGHDN, CDR2 FVKESK. The CDR3 runs to 13 residues. The CDR3 coding sequence is TGTGCCAGCAGCCCATTTTGGGTGGGTGGCTACACCTTC. Its protein product is CASSPFWVGGYTF.

The J gene is TRBJ1-2, the V gene TRBV19; a possible D gene is TRBD1 (6 bases). The length of the CDR3 is 13 residues. CDR1 and CDR2 (germline): LNHDA, SQIVND (reference sequence). V gave up 8 bases and J gave up 7 bases, with 17 bases separating them. For the CDR3, the DNA is TGTGCCAGTCGTACTCAACAGGGAAGTGGCTACACCTTC. Its translation: CASRTQQGSGYTF.

This clone appeared once. This chain connects TRBV19 to TRBJ1-5; 7 nucleotides match TRBD1. The CDR3 totals 15 residues. CDR1 is LNHDA and CDR2 is SQIVND in the germline V gene (reference sequence). Unmatched junction bases numbered 8, after V lost 5 bases and J lost 4 bases. CDR3 amino acids: CASSPRTGFNQPQHF. CDR3 nucleotide sequence: TGTGCCAGTAGTCCCAGGACAGGCTTTAATCAGCCCCAGCATTTT.

The chain recombines TRBV18 with TRBJ2-1; a weak D match, TRBD2 (5 bases). The germline V and J ends were trimmed by 1 base and 8 bases, with 9 bases remaining between them. Per germline, CDR1 KGHSH and CDR2 LQKENI. This CDR3 region has 13 residues. This chain's CDR3 is CASSPRIGDEQFF. In DNA, the CDR3 is TGTGCCAGCTCACCACGAATCGGGGATGAGCAGTTCTTC.

This clone was picked up a small number of times. V gene TRBV9 combines with J gene TRBJ2-7; 10 nucleotides match TRBD1. J gave up 3 bases and V 4 bases, and 10 bases lay outside the gene matches. The CDR3 is 16 amino acids. Per germline, CDR1 SGDLS and CDR2 YYNGEE. The CDR3 DNA follows: TGTGCCAGCAGCCCTCGGCCGGGACAGGGGAGCTACGAGCAGTACTTC. This encodes CASSPRPGQGSYEQYF. The full variable domain, rest sourced from reference TRBV9 and TRBJ2-7, is DSGVTQTPKHLITATGQRVTLRCSPRSGDLSVYWYQQSLDQGLQFLIQYYNGEERAKGNILERFSAQQFPDLHSELNLSSLELGDSALYFCASSPRPGQGSYEQYFGPGTRLTVT.

CDR3 DNA sequence: TGTGCCAGCAGCCGGGGGGGTAATCGGCAGCCCCAGCATTTT. Its protein is CASSRGGNRQPQHF. The chain is built from TRBV11-1 and TRBJ1-5; D may be TRBD1 (5 bases). The CDR3 is 14 residues long. The germline CDR1 and CDR2 sequences are SGHAT and FQDESV (reference sequence). Trimming removed 5 bases from V and 7 bases from J, with 15 bases in between.

The chain carries TRBV29-1 and TRBJ2-3, with D possibly TRBD2 on 5 matching bases. V lost 4 bases, J lost 4 bases, and 12 bases lay in between. Per the germline V gene, CDR1 is SQVTM and CDR2 is ANQGSEA. The CDR3 is 13 residues long. This CDR3 is CSVGGRRADTQYF. For the CDR3, the DNA is TGCAGCGTTGGGGGAAGGCGGGCAGATACGCAGTATTTT.

The chain carries TRBV7-2 and TRBJ1-3; no firm D call. The V gene lost 4 bases and the J gene lost 0 bases, with 10 bases spanning the gap. This CDR3 comprises 15 residues. Germline-derived CDR1 and CDR2 are SGHTA and FQGNSA. The CDR3 DNA is TGTGCCAGCAGCTCTTGGCTCCTCTCTGGAAACACCATATATTTT. As protein: CASSSWLLSGNTIYF.

This sequence joins TRBV21-1 and TRBJ2-7. TRBV21-1 is reported as a pseudogene. The CDR3 totals 11 residues. The CDR3 nucleotides are TGTGCCAGCAGCAGTGGTGACGAGCAGTACTTC. Residues: CASSSGDEQYF.

The rearrangement joins TRBV5-4 to TRBJ1-3; possible D gene TRBD1, 6 bases. There are 14 residues in the CDR3. Looked up from germline, CDR1 is SGHNT and CDR2 is YYREEE (reference sequence). Trimming left V 4 bases short and J 6 bases short, with 14 bases between. The CDR3 DNA follows: TGTGCCAGCAGCCGTACAGGGAACATAAACACCATATATTTT. This gives the protein CASSRTGNINTIYF.

The CDR3 sequence: CASSAHYEQYF. The CDR3, as DNA: TGTGCCAGCAGCGCCCACTACGAGCAGTACTTC. The V and J genes are TRBV5-5 and TRBJ2-7; D remains ambiguous. Germline assignment: CDR1 SGHKS and CDR2 YYEKEE (reference sequence). The V end was cut by 4 bases, the J end by 3 bases, with 5 bases between. The length of the CDR3 is 11 residues.

This rearrangement joins TRBV18 to TRBJ2-1, with 7 bases lining up with TRBD2. This CDR3 region has 16 residues. The germline gives CDR1 KGHSH, CDR2 LQKENI. The trim removed 3 bases at V and 1 base at J, leaving 6 bases unmatched. CDR3: CASSPPTGGSYNEQFF. CDR3 nucleotide sequence: TGTGCCAGCTCACCCCCCACGGGGGGTTCCTACAATGAGCAGTTCTTC. Full variable domain (remainder filled in from reference TRBV18 and TRBJ2-1): NAGVMQNPRHLVRRRGQEARLRCSPMKGHSHVYWYRQLPEEGLKFMVYLQKENIIDESGMPKERFSAEFPKEGPSILRIQQVVRGDSAAYFCASSPPTGGSYNEQFFGPGTRLTVL.

The rearrangement joins TRBV3-1 (or the pseudogene TRBV3-2) to TRBJ1-2, with a possible D match to TRBD1 (5 bases). Trimming removed 0 bases at V and 0 bases at J, with 20 bases between. The CDR3 has 19 amino acids. The germline gives CDR1 LGHDT, CDR2 YNNKEL (reference sequence). CDR3 amino acids: CASSQDRAPGHIANYGYTF. The CDR3 bases are TGTGCCAGCAGCCAAGATCGGGCCCCCGGACATATAGCTAACTATGGCTACACCTTC.

V and J are TRBV4-1 and TRBJ2-7, with 7 bases fitting TRBD1. Trimming took 4 bases from V and 2 from J; bases not matched to a gene: 8. Germline V gene sequence: CDR1 MGHRA, CDR2 YSYEKL. CDR3 length equals 15 residues. The CDR3 reads CASSRQGDKPYEQYF. The DNA for the CDR3 is TGCGCCAGCAGCCGTCAGGGGGACAAGCCCTACGAGCAGTACTTC.

J is TRBJ2-3 and V is TRBV14, with no clear D. The length of the CDR3 is 13 residues. V dropped 2 bases and J dropped 11 bases, with 14 bases sitting between them. Germline V gives CDR1 SGHDN, CDR2 FVKESK. The CDR3 here is CASSQLRTAWQYF. CDR3 in DNA: TGTGCCAGCAGCCAACTTAGAACCGCCTGGCAGTATTTT.

Comment on this clone: Within the sample, other DNA sequences also encode this same CDR3. The chain uses TRBV2 and TRBJ1-2; 7 bases line up with TRBD1. The V segment lost 4 bases and the J segment 0 bases; nucleotides outside the gene matches: 2. The CDR3 covers 14 residues. CDR1 and CDR2 (germline): SNHLY, FYNNEI. For the CDR3, the DNA is TGTGCCAGCAGTGGTCAGGGGGCTAACTATGGCTACACCTTC. The encoded protein is CASSGQGANYGYTF.

This clone is a singleton in its sample. V usage is TRBV6-4 and J usage is TRBJ2-4; no reliable D call. This CDR3 comprises 19 residues. V was trimmed by 6 bases and J by 0 bases, leaving 24 bases between them. Germline CDR1 reads MRHNA; CDR2 reads SNTAGT. CDR3: CASRAPGSLLALAKNIQYF. CDR3 nucleotides: TGTGCCAGCAGGGCCCCGGGTAGTCTCCTCGCTCTAGCCAAAAACATTCAGTACTTC.

There are a few counts of this clone. The chain has TRBV18 and TRBJ2-7, with D perhaps TRBD1 or TRBD2 (5 bases each). V gave up 6 bases and J gave up 3 bases, with 15 bases separating them. The CDR3 is made up of 14 amino acids. Germline loops: CDR1 KGHSH, CDR2 LQKENI. The CDR3 DNA sequence: TGTGCCAGCTCCCCGGGGCTAGTTAACTACGAGCAGTACTTC. Translated, it gives CASSPGLVNYEQYF.

The gene calls are TRBV7-3 and TRBJ1-1; D not certain. Trimming left V 1 base short and J 0 bases short, with 6 bases between. The CDR3 consists of 14 residues. The germline gives CDR1 SGHTA, CDR2 FQGTGA. The CDR3 coding sequence is TGTGCCAGCAGCTTAAGTAGCATGAACACTGAAGCTTTCTTT. Its translation is CASSLSSMNTEAFF.